This paragraph covers one T cell receptor (beta chain) sequence. For recovered donors of Cohort 3, there were two negative PCRs, clearance, or symptom resolution. Measured with immunoSEQ multiplex PCR; TCRdb has only the in-frame clones, and not every one. This sample carries 250,000 to 350,000 clones, roughly nine tenths of them seen once, and the ten largest clones take about 3%. This sample is drawn from a study of blood T cell repertoires in COVID-19. Study background: COVID-19 samples from acute and convalescent phases originated in the United States, Italy and Spain. T cells, B-cell-depleted T cells, or PBMCs provided the cDNA or gDNA that served as material.

Material for sequencing was PBMCs or T cells enriched from blood (not recorded which). The clonotype comes from a woman between 50 and 59 years old who had recovered from COVID-19.

The chain's CDR3 is CSVRQGPRSYGYTF. CDR3 coding DNA: TGCAGCGTGAGACAAGGCCCCCGCAGCTATGGCTACACCTTC. The gene calls are TRBV29-1 and TRBJ1-2; D unresolved. The CDR3 covers 14 residues. Trimming removed 6 bases at V and 4 bases at J, with 18 bases between. Looked up from germline, CDR1 is SQVTM and CDR2 is ANQGSEA.